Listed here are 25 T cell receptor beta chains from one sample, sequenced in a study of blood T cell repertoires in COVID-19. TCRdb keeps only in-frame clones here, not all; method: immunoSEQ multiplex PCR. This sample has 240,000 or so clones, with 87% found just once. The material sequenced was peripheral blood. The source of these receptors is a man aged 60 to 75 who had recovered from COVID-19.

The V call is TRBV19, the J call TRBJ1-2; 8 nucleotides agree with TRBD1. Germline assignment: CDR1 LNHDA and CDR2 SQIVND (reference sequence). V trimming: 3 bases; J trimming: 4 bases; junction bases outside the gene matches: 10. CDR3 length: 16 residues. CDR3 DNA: TGTGCCAGTAGTATTTATCGGGCAGGGGGCATCTATGGCTACACCTTC. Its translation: CASSIYRAGGIYGYTF.

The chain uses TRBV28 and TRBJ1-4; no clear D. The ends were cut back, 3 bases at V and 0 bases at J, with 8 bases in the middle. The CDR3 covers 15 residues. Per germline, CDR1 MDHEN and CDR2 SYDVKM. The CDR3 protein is CASSFVGTTNEKLFF. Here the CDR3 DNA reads TGTGCCAGCAGTTTTGTCGGGACAACTAATGAAAAACTGTTTTTT.

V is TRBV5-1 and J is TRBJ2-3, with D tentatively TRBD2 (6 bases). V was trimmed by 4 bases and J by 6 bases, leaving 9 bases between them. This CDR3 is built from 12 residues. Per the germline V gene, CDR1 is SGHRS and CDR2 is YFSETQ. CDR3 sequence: CASSRSGDTQYF. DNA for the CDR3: TGCGCCAGCAGCCGAAGCGGGGATACGCAGTATTTT. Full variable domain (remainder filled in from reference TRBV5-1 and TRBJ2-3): KAGVTQTPRYLIKTRGQQVTLSCSPISGHRSVSWYQQTPGQGLQFLFEYFSETQRNKGNFPGRFSGRQFSNSRSEMNVSTLELGDSALYLCASSRSGDTQYFGPGTRLTVL.

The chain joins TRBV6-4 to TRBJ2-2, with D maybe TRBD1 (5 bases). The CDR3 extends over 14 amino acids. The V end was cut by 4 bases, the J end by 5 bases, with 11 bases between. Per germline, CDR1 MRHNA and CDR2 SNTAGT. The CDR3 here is CASSAGYGTGELFF. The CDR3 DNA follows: TGTGCCAGCAGTGCAGGGTACGGAACCGGGGAGCTGTTTTTT.

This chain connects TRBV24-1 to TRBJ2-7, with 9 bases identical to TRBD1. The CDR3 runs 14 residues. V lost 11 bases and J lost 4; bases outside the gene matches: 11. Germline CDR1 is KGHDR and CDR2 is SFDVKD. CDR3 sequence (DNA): TGTGCCAACCATCGGGACAGGGTATCATACGAGCAGTACTTC. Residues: CANHRDRVSYEQYF.

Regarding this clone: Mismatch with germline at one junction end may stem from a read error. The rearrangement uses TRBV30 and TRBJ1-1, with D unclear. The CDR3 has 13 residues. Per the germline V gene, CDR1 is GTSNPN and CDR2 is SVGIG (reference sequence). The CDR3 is CASSPQRETEAFF. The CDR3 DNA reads TGTGCCTCGAGTCCCCAACGGGAGACTGAAGCTTTCTTT.

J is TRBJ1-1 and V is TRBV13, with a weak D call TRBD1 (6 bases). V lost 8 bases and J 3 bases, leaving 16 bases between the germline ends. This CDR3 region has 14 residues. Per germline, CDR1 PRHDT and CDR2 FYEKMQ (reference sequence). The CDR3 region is CASGQIMKDTEAFF. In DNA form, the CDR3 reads TGTGCCAGCGGACAGATCATGAAGGACACTGAAGCTTTCTTT.

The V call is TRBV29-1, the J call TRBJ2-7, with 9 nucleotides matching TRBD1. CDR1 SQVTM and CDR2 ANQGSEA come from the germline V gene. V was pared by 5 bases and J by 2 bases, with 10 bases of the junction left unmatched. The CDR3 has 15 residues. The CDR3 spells CSVSGQGSLPYEQYF. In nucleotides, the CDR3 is TGCAGCGTTTCGGGACAGGGCTCCCTCCCCTACGAGCAGTACTTC.

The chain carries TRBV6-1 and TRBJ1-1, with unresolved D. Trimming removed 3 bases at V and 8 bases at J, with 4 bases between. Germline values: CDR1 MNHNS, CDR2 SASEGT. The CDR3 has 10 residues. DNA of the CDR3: TGTGCCAGCAGTGACCTGGAAGCTTTCTTT. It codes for CASSDLEAFF.

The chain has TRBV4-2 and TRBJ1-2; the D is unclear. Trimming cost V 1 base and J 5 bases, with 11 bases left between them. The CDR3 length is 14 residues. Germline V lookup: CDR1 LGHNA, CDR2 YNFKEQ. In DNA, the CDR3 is TGTGCCAGCAGCCAAGTTCTAGGAAATTATGGCTACACCTTC. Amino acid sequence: CASSQVLGNYGYTF.

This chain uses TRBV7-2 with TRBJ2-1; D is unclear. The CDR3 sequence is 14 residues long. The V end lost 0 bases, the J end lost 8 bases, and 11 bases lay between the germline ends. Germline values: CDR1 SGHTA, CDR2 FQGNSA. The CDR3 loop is CASSLAPSFYEQFF. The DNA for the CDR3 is TGTGCCAGCAGCTTAGCCCCGTCTTTCTATGAGCAGTTCTTC.

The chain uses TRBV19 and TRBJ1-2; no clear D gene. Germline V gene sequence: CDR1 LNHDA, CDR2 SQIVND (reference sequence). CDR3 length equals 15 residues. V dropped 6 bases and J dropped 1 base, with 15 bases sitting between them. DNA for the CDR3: TGTGCCAGTAGGTCGTATGCGGGTGTTAACTATGGCTACACCTTC. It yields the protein CASRSYAGVNYGYTF.

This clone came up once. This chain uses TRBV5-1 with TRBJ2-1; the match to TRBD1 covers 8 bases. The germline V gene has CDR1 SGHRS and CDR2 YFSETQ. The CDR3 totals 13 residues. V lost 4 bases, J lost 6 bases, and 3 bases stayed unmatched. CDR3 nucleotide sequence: TGCGCCAGCAGCGGGGGACAGGTCAATGAGCAGTTCTTC. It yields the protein CASSGGQVNEQFF.

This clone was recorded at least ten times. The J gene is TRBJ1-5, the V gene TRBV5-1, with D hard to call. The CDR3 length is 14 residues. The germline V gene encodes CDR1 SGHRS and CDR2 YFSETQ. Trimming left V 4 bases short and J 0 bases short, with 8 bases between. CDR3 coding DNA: TGCGCCAGCAGCCTCGACAATAGCAATCAGCCCCAGCATTTT. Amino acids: CASSLDNSNQPQHF.

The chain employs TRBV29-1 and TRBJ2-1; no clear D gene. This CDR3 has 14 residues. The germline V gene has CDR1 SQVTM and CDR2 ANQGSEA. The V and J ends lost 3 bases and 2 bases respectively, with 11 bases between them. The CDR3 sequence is CSVDSGDPYNEQFF. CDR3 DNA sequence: TGCAGCGTTGATTCTGGAGACCCCTACAATGAGCAGTTCTTC.

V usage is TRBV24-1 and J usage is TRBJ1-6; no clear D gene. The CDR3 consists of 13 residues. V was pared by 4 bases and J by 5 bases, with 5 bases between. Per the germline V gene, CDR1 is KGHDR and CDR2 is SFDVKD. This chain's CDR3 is CATSDRDNSPLHF. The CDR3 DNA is TGTGCCACCAGTGACCGGGATAATTCACCCCTCCACTTT.

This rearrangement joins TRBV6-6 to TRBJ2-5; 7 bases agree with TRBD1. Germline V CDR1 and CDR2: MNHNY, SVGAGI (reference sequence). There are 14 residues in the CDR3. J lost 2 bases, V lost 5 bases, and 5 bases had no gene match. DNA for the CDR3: TGTGCCAGCAGTCCACGGACAGGACAAGAGACCCAGTACTTC. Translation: CASSPRTGQETQYF.

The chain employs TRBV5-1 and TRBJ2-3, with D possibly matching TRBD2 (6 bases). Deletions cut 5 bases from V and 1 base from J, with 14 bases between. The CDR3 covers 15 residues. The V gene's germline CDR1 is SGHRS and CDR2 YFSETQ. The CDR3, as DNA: TGCGCCAGCAGTGGGGGGACTTATGGCACAGATACGCAGTATTTT. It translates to CASSGGTYGTDTQYF.

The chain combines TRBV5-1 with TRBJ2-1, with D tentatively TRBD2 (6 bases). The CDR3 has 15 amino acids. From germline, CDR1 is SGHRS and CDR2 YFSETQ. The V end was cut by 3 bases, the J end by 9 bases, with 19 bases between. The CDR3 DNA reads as TGCGCCAGCAGCTCCCAGGCGGGGCGACTAGGTGAGCAGTTCTTC. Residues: CASSSQAGRLGEQFF.

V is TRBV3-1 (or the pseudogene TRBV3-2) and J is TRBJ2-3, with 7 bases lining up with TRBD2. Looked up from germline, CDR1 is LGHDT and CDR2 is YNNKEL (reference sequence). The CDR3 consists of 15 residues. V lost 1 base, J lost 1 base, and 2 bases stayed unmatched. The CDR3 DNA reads TGTGCCAGCAGCCAAGTGGGGGGGGGCACAGATACGCAGTATTTT. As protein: CASSQVGGGTDTQYF.

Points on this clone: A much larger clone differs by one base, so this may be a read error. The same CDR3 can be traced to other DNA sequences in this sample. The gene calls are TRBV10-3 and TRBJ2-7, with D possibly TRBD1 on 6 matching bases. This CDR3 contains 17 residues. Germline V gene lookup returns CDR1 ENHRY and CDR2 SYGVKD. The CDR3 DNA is TGTGCCATTAGTGAGTCTATAGGGACATCCCTTCCCTACGAGCAGTACTTC. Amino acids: CAISESIGTSLPYEQYF.

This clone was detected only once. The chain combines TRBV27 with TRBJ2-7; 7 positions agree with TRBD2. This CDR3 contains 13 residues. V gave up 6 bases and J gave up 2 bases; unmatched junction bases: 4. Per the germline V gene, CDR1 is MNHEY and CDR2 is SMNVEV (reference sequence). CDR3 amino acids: CASRGGLAYEQYV. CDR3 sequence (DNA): TGTGCCAGCAGGGGAGGGTTAGCCTACGAGCAGTACGTC.

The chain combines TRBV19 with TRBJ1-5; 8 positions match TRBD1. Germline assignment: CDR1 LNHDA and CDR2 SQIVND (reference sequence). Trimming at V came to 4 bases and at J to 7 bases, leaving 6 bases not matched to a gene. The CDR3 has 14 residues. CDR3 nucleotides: TGTGCCAGTAGTACGGACGACAGGGGCCAGCCCCAGCATTTT. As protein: CASSTDDRGQPQHF.

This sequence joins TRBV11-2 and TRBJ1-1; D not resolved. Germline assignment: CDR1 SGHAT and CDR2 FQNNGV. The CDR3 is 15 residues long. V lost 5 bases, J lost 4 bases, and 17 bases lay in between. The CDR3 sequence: CASSLPGSGVTEAFF. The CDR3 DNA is TGTGCCAGCAGCCTACCCGGGTCCGGGGTCACTGAAGCTTTCTTT.

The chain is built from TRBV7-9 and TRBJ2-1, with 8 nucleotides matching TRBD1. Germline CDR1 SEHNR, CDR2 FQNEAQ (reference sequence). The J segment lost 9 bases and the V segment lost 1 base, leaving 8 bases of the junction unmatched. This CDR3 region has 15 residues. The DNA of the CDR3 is TGTGCCAGCAGCTTAGGAACAGGGGGGCCTACTGAGCAGTTCTTC. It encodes CASSLGTGGPTEQFF.